Listed below are T cell receptor beta chains from one sample, sequenced in a study of cytomegalovirus exposure and HLA in healthy donors. Assay: immunoSEQ multiplex PCR; the TCRdb copy retains only in-frame clones and omits some. The top ten hold under 4% of the sample, which has more than 80,000 clones, approximately 64% seen once. Sequenced input: PBMCs. Receptors were obtained from a man aged 55-75 years in good health and CMV-seronegative. Each CDR3 is given with its conserved first and last residue. The order of the fields is V gene, D gene, J gene, clone size, CDR3 protein, CDR3 DNA. A D gene is named only where the DNA matches it firmly. Only part of the rows carry a size: once, few, many, or a class if the clone is expanded.

>TRBV6-5|-|TRBJ1-4|few
CASSNGGAGDEKLFF
TGTGCCAGCAGTAACGGGGGGGCAGGGGATGAAAAACTGTTTTTT
>TRBV5-1|TRBD1|TRBJ1-4|few
CASSDRGYTNEKLFF
TGCGCCAGCAGCGACAGGGGGTATACTAATGAAAAACTGTTTTTT
>TRBV30|TRBD2|TRBJ2-2|few
CAWRRLAGGTGELFF
TGTGCCTGGAGGCGACTAGCGGGAGGGACCGGGGAGCTGTTTTTT
>TRBV19|-|TRBJ1-6|few
CASSQGSSQNSPLHF
TGTGCCAGTAGTCAGGGGTCATCTCAAAATTCACCCCTCCACTTT
>TRBV19|-|TRBJ2-7|few
CASSIGTGQTYEQYF
TGTGCCAGTAGTATCGGGACTGGTCAGACCTACGAGCAGTACTTC
>TRBV2|TRBD1|TRBJ2-3|-
CATSSGGLGGTDTQYF
TGTGCCACTTCGTCAGGGGGCCTAGGGGGCACAGATACGCAGTATTTT
>TRBV14|-|TRBJ1-2|-
CASSQRGGATNYGYTF
TGTGCCAGCAGCCAGCGGGGAGGGGCGACCAACTATGGCTACACCTTC
>TRBV11-3|-|TRBJ1-1|-
CASSLDGRDTEAFF
TGTGCCAGCAGCTTAGATGGCAGGGACACTGAAGCTTTCTTT
>TRBV6-1|-|TRBJ1-3|-
CASSESRAGNTIYF
TGTGCCAGCAGTGAATCGAGGGCTGGAAACACCATATATTTT
>TRBV5-1|TRBD2|TRBJ2-2|few
CASSLVGGGKNTGELFF
TGCGCCAGCAGCTTGGTAGGCGGGGGGAAGAACACCGGGGAGCTGTTTTTT
>TRBV28|-|TRBJ1-2|-
CASSLSGYGYTF
TGTGCCAGCAGTTTATCGGGTTATGGCTACACCTTC
>TRBV11-2|TRBD1|TRBJ2-4|-
CASSLEGQGLGKNIQYF
TGTGCCAGCAGCTTAGAAGGACAGGGTCTAGGTAAAAACATTCAGTACTTC
>TRBV9|TRBD2|TRBJ2-7|few
CASSVSGRENEQYF
TGTGCCAGCAGCGTTAGCGGGAGGGAAAACGAGCAGTACTTC
>TRBV10-3|TRBD1|TRBJ2-5|few
CAISTGQQETQYF
TGTGCCATCAGCACGGGACAGCAAGAGACCCAGTACTTC
>TRBV28|TRBD1|TRBJ1-6|few
CASSGTGGVRDSPLHF
TGTGCCAGCAGCGGGACAGGGGGCGTCCGAGATTCACCCCTCCACTTT
>TRBV11-3|TRBD2|TRBJ2-3|-
CASSPPTSGYSTDTQYF
TGTGCCAGCAGCCCCCCAACTAGCGGGTATAGCACAGATACGCAGTATTTT
>TRBV6-1|-|TRBJ2-5|-
CASSKQGTQETQYF
TGTGCCAGCAGTAAACAGGGAACCCAAGAGACCCAGTACTTC
>TRBV28|TRBD1|TRBJ1-2|-
CASSFGAGGFYGYTF
TGTGCCAGCAGTTTTGGAGCAGGGGGCTTCTATGGCTACACCTTC
>TRBV19|-|TRBJ1-2|medium-sized
CASSILAGANYGYTF
TGTGCCAGTAGTATATTGGCAGGGGCTAACTATGGCTACACCTTC
>TRBV2|TRBD2|TRBJ2-1|-
CASSETSGHNEQFF
TGTGCCAGCAGTGAGACTAGCGGACACAATGAGCAGTTCTTC
>TRBV5-1|-|TRBJ2-2|-
CASSTGQGGPGELFF
TGCGCCAGCAGCACCGGACAAGGGGGTCCCGGGGAGCTGTTTTTT
>TRBV2|TRBD1|TRBJ2-7|-
CASRGQGHEQYF
TGTGCCAGCAGGGGACAGGGTCACGAGCAGTACTTC
>TRBV2|-|TRBJ2-3|-
CASSADGLRDTDTQYF
TGTGCCAGCAGTGCCGACGGACTACGCGACACAGATACGCAGTATTTT
>TRBV20-1|-|TRBJ1-2|few
CSAGRSRGYTF
TGCAGTGCTGGGAGATCCAGGGGCTACACCTTC
>TRBV5-4|-|TRBJ2-2|-
CASSTGSDTGELFF
TGTGCCAGCAGTACAGGGTCGGACACCGGGGAGCTGTTTTTT
>TRBV19|-|TRBJ1-1|-
CASSTPFGGADTEAFF
TGTGCCAGTAGTACCCCTTTTGGGGGGGCGGACACTGAAGCTTTCTTT
>TRBV5-4|TRBD2|TRBJ2-5|few
CASTLWTSGGNQETQYF
TGTGCCAGCACCCTCTGGACTAGCGGGGGGAACCAAGAGACCCAGTACTTC
>TRBV2|TRBD1|TRBJ1-1|-
CASRADRDTEAFF
TGTGCCAGCAGGGCAGACAGGGACACTGAAGCTTTCTTT
>TRBV5-1|-|TRBJ1-2|-
CASRAEGRNYGYTF
TGCGCCAGCAGGGCCGAGGGTAGGAACTATGGCTACACCTTC
>TRBV11-2|-|TRBJ1-5|few
CASSLNGYSNQPQHF
TGTGCCAGCAGCTTAAACGGGTATAGCAATCAGCCCCAGCATTTT
>TRBV6-9|-|TRBJ1-6|-
CASSGHRAPLHF
TGTGCCAGCAGCGGCCATCGGGCACCCCTCCACTTT
>TRBV19|TRBD1|TRBJ1-2|few
CASQTRTGLTYGYTF
TGTGCCAGCCAAACTAGGACAGGGCTGACCTATGGCTACACCTTC
>TRBV19|-|TRBJ2-5|-
CASSNSETQYF
TGTGCCAGTAGTAACTCCGAGACCCAGTACTTC
>TRBV11-2|TRBD1|TRBJ1-5|few
CASSYRGDQPQHF
TGTGCCAGCAGCTACAGGGGTGATCAGCCCCAGCATTTT
>TRBV30|TRBD2|TRBJ2-1|-
CAWSNSGGSVGEQFF
TGTGCCTGGAGTAATTCTGGCGGGAGTGTAGGGGAGCAGTTCTTC
>TRBV29-1|-|TRBJ1-2|-
CSVPVGGGSPDGGYTF
TGCAGCGTTCCAGTTGGAGGAGGATCTCCAGACGGCGGCTACACCTTC
>TRBV5-1|TRBD2|TRBJ2-5|-
CASSTTGLAGVQETQYF
TGCGCCAGCAGCACGACGGGACTAGCGGGAGTCCAAGAGACCCAGTACTTC
>TRBV18|TRBD1|TRBJ2-5|-
CASSPSTGQGGKTQYF
TGTGCCAGCTCACCAAGTACGGGACAGGGGGGAAAGACCCAGTACTTC
>TRBV7-9|-|TRBJ1-5|-
CASSFSGMEPQHF
TGTGCCAGCAGCTTCTCAGGGATGGAGCCCCAGCATTTT
>TRBV5-1|-|TRBJ1-6|-
CASSAADRLNSPLHF
TGCGCCAGCAGCGCCGCGGACAGACTTAATTCACCCCTCCACTTT
>TRBV5-3|-|TRBJ2-7|-
CARPQFRSEQYF
TGTGCCAGACCCCAATTCCGGAGTGAGCAGTACTTC